The T cell receptor beta chain under discussion was sequenced for a study of T cells after yellow fever vaccination. Each CDR3 protein is one row after TCRdb ran MiXCR on the 5' RACE reads. This sample has just under 600,000 distinct CDR3 sequences; about 13% occur once, and the top ten carry 11% to 15%. V lost 10 bases and J lost 0; bases outside the gene matches: 16. CDR3 length: 18 residues. The source of this sequence is a man aged 25 to 40 who received the YFV17D yellow fever vaccine. The sequenced sample was PBMCs, obtained on the day of the yellow fever booster vaccination. This chain joins TRBV12-3 or TRBV12-4 and TRBJ2-2, with 8 positions matching TRBD1. CDR3 DNA sequence: TGTGCCATCTGCCCTTCAGGGGGCCCAGCATCGAACACCGGGGAGCTGTTTTTT. It encodes CAICPSGGPASNTGELFF.